Shown below are 13 T cell receptor beta chains from a single sample sequenced in a study of blood T cell repertoires in COVID-19. Assay: immunoSEQ multiplex PCR; the TCRdb copy retains only in-frame clones and omits some. The sample comprises about 230,000 clones, over 85% of which are singletons, and around 4% rests with the top ten. Sequences were obtained from PBMCs or T cells enriched from blood (not recorded which). The receptors come from a woman in her thirties with acute COVID-19.

The genes are TRBV5-1 and TRBJ2-5; 7 bases align to TRBD2. The germline V gene encodes CDR1 SGHRS and CDR2 YFSETQ. The CDR3 extends over 13 amino acids. With 3 bases clipped from V and 5 bases from J, the junction kept 4 bases outside the gene matches. The CDR3: CASSSGGLETQYF. DNA for the CDR3: TGCGCCAGCAGCTCGGGAGGATTGGAGACCCAGTACTTC.

The chain joins TRBV4-1 to TRBJ2-7; maybe TRBD1 (6 bases). The V end lost 0 bases, the J end lost 3 bases, and 12 bases lay between the germline ends. CDR1 is MGHRA and CDR2 is YSYEKL in the germline V gene. This CDR3 has 15 amino acids. The CDR3 is CASSQERDIIYEQYF. For the CDR3, the DNA is TGCGCCAGCAGCCAAGAAAGGGACATAATCTACGAGCAGTACTTC.

The chain is built from TRBV18 and TRBJ1-1; TRBD1 might be the D (5 bases). CDR3 length: 14 amino acids. Looked up from germline, CDR1 is KGHSH and CDR2 is LQKENI. V lost 1 base to trimming and J lost 1 base, with 7 bases between them. The CDR3 region is CASSPLDKNTEAFF. The CDR3 region has the DNA TGTGCCAGCTCACCACTGGACAAGAACACTGAAGCTTTCTTT.

The chain couples TRBV11-2 to TRBJ2-1; TRBD2 aligns across 8 bases. The junction had 6 bases not matched to a gene; V was cut back by 1 base and J by 7 bases. Looked up from germline, CDR1 is SGHAT and CDR2 is FQNNGV. This CDR3 region has 15 residues. CDR3 sequence (DNA): TGTGCCAGCAGCTTAGTCCCGGGACTAGGAAATGAGCAGTTCTTC. Its protein product is CASSLVPGLGNEQFF.

The chain uses TRBV3-1 (or the pseudogene TRBV3-2) and TRBJ1-2; D is perhaps TRBD1 (6 bases). The germline gives CDR1 LGHDT, CDR2 YNNKEL (reference sequence). Trimming cost V 4 bases and J 4 bases, with 13 bases left between them. The CDR3 extends over 14 amino acids. As DNA, the CDR3 is TGTGCCAGCAGCCCCAGAGGGGGAGCCTATGGCTACACCTTC. It encodes CASSPRGGAYGYTF.

This chain joins TRBV10-3 and TRBJ1-2, with a tentative D call TRBD1 (5 bases). This CDR3 is built from 13 residues. CDR1 ENHRY and CDR2 SYGVKD come from the germline V gene. The V end was cut by 4 bases, the J end by 4 bases, with 10 bases between. CDR3 nucleotide sequence: TGTGCCATCAGTGCCCCGGGACTCTATGGCTACACCTTC. Its protein is CAISAPGLYGYTF.

This clone was seen just once. This chain joins TRBV5-1 and TRBJ2-7; 8 nucleotides align to TRBD1. The germline V gene has CDR1 SGHRS and CDR2 YFSETQ. J was trimmed by 2 bases and V by 0 bases; bases with no gene match: 7. CDR3 length: 16 amino acids. The CDR3 reads CASSLDGQGKAYEQYF. The CDR3, as DNA: TGCGCCAGCAGCTTGGACGGACAGGGTAAAGCCTACGAGCAGTACTTC.

V and J are TRBV5-6 and TRBJ1-6; no reliable D call. Germline loops: CDR1 SGHDT, CDR2 YYEEEE. Trimming shortened V by 4 bases and J by 7 bases, and 9 bases separated the two germline ends. The CDR3 covers 13 residues. CDR3: CASSLDGNSPLHF. Written as DNA, the CDR3 is TGTGCCAGCAGCCTAGACGGGAATTCACCCCTCCACTTT.

The J gene is TRBJ2-1, the V gene TRBV7-7, with D tentatively TRBD2 (7 bases). Germline V gives CDR1 SSHAT, CDR2 FNYEAQ (reference sequence). The CDR3 extends over 16 amino acids. V was clipped by 2 bases and J by 4 bases, with 15 bases between them. CDR3 DNA: TGTGCCAGCAGCTTAAATGCGGGGGCCCAATACAATGAGCAGTTCTTC. Translated, it gives CASSLNAGAQYNEQFF.

The V and J genes are TRBV29-1 and TRBJ2-2, with 8 bases that match TRBD1. From germline, CDR1 is SQVTM and CDR2 ANQGSEA. The CDR3 runs to 12 residues. V shed 7 bases and J 7 bases; nucleotides not matched to a gene: 5. The CDR3 here is CSAGTGDGELFF. The CDR3 nucleotides read TGCAGCGCGGGGACAGGCGACGGGGAGCTGTTTTTT.

This chain connects TRBV4-1 to TRBJ2-3; possible D gene TRBD2, 6 bases. V was trimmed by 1 base and J by 5 bases, leaving 22 bases between them. This CDR3 comprises 18 residues. Germline assignment: CDR1 MGHRA and CDR2 YSYEKL. The CDR3 DNA follows: TGCGCCAGCAGCCAAGTTGGGGCGAGCGGCGCGGGGAGAGATACGCAGTATTTT. This encodes CASSQVGASGAGRDTQYF.

The genes are TRBV10-1 and TRBJ2-2; D ambiguous. Germline CDR1 and CDR2: WNHNN and SYGVQD (reference sequence). The CDR3 runs to 14 residues. V shed 9 bases and J shed 2 bases, with 13 bases lying between them. CDR3 loop: CASGEVQNTGELFF. For the CDR3, the DNA is TGCGCCAGTGGAGAAGTGCAAAACACCGGGGAGCTGTTTTTT.

The chain has TRBV30 and TRBJ2-2, with D possibly TRBD2 on 5 matching bases. The ends were cut back, 2 bases at V and 7 bases at J, with 14 bases in the middle. The CDR3 is 14 amino acids. Germline V CDR1 and CDR2: GTSNPN, SVGIG (reference sequence). CDR3 region: CAWSFGITSGELFF. The CDR3 nucleotides are TGTGCCTGGAGTTTCGGGATTACCAGCGGGGAGCTGTTTTTT. Complete variable domain (other parts from reference TRBV30 and TRBJ2-2): SQTIHQWPATLVQPVGSPLSLECTVEGTSNPNLYWYRQAAGRGLQLLFYSVGIGQISSEVPQNLSASRPQDRQFILSSKKLLLSDSGFYLCAWSFGITSGELFFGEGSRLTVL.